Shown below are 17 T cell receptor beta chains from a single sample sequenced in a study of T cell clonality in common variable immunodeficiency. Study results and caveats: Common variable immunodeficiency TCR beta sequences reportedly had fewer deletions and N-nucleotide insertions.

Libraries were prepared by immunoSEQ multiplex PCR; TCRdb keeps only in-frame clonotypes and omits some of them. The profile covers roughly 12,000 clones, none occurring a single time. These TCRs are of unknown antigen specificity. The sequenced sample was peripheral blood mononuclear cells. These receptors originate from a human donor with common variable immunodeficiency.

This clone has more than one count but fewer than ten. Coverage ceases 3 residues before the CDR3 finishes, and the germline J gene fills in the end. The chain is built from TRBV19 and TRBJ1-6; weak D call: TRBD1 (6 bases). The germline gives CDR1 LNHDA, CDR2 SQIVND (reference sequence). Trimming left V 4 bases short and J 1 base short, with 8 bases between. The CDR3 is 15 amino acids. The covered CDR3 bases are TGTGCCAGTAGTACCGGACAGTCCTATAATTCACCC. Encoded protein: CASSTGQSYNSP. The whole CDR3 protein is CASSTGQSYNSPLHF.

This clone appeared many times. The DNA ends 3 residues before the CDR3 does, and the rest of the CDR3 is filled in from the germline J gene. The chain is built from TRBV18 and TRBJ2-5; D not certain. CDR1 is KGHSH and CDR2 is LQKENI in the germline V gene. V lost 6 bases and J lost 1, with 9 bases in between. The CDR3 has 13 amino acids. CDR3 DNA (partial): TGTGCCAGCTCCCCTGGCAGCCAAGAGACC. Protein: CASSPGSQET. In full, the CDR3 is CASSPGSQETQYF.

As to this clone: The missing CDR3 end, 3 residues past where the read stops, is filled in from the germline J gene. V is TRBV19 and J is TRBJ1-4, with D perhaps matching TRBD1 (5 bases). The germline CDR1 and CDR2 sequences are LNHDA and SQIVND (reference sequence). Trimming shortened V by 1 base and J by 1 base, and 7 bases separated the two germline ends. The CDR3 sequence is 15 residues long. Incomplete CDR3 DNA: TGTGCCAGTAGTATAGCAGGACAAACTAATGAAAAA. Its translation is CASSIAGQTNEK. The CDR3 in its entirety is CASSIAGQTNEKLFF.

This clone was counted between two and nine times. From the germline J gene comes the end of the CDR3, since the read stops 3 residues before it. The chain links TRBV18 to TRBJ1-1; the D gene is possibly TRBD1 (5 bases). V lost 0 bases, J lost 7 bases, and 15 bases lay in between. Germline CDR1 reads KGHSH; CDR2 reads LQKENI. The CDR3 sequence is 15 residues long. The chain's CDR3 is CASSPPSRRDDEAFF. The CDR3 bases that were read are TGTGCCAGCTCACCACCCTCTCGCAGGGATGATGAA.

This clone was seen a handful of times. Sequencing ends 3 residues short of the CDR3 end; the germline J gene provides the rest. J is TRBJ2-5 and V is TRBV6-2 or TRBV6-3, with 7 nucleotides matching TRBD1. Germline V lookup: CDR1 MNHEY, CDR2 SVGEGT. The CDR3 has 14 residues. V lost 10 bases and J lost 4; bases outside the gene matches: 12. The CDR3 loop is CATQSPQGVETQYF. The covered CDR3 bases are TGTGCCACCCAAAGTCCCCAGGGGGTAGAGACC.

Worth noting for this clone: The CDR3 is cut off 3 residues early in the read; its end comes from the germline J gene. This sample also contains other DNA sequences that code for the same CDR3. The J gene is TRBJ2-3, the V gene TRBV19, with 9 bases that match TRBD2. The CDR3 runs to 13 residues. Germline V CDR1 and CDR2: LNHDA, SQIVND (reference sequence). With 9 bases clipped from V and 3 bases from J, the junction kept 4 bases outside the gene matches. The sequenced CDR3 bases are TGTGCCAGCCGCGGGGGGGCGACAGATACG. Its translation is CASRGGATDT. In full, the CDR3 reads CASRGGATDTQYF. The complete variable domain, with remaining parts taken from reference TRBV19 and TRBJ2-3, reads DGGITQSPKYLFRKEGQNVTLSCEQNLNHDAMYWYRQDPGQGLRLIYYSQIVNDFQKGDIAEGYSVSREKKESFPLTVTSAQKNPTAFYLCASRGGATDTQYFGPGTRLTVL.

This clone has a count of ten or more. Partial CDR3 DNA: TGTGCCAGCAGTTCACAGGCGATTAACACTGAA. Its protein is CASSSQAINTE. The entire CDR3 is CASSSQAINTEAFF. The genes are TRBV2 and TRBJ1-1; TRBD1 might be the D (5 bases). The read stops 3 residues short of the end of the CDR3; the missing end is completed from the germline J gene. Trimming removed 5 bases from V and 2 bases from J, with 12 bases in between. Germline V lookup: CDR1 SNHLY, CDR2 FYNNEI. This CDR3 is built from 14 residues.

About this clone itself: The CDR3 is cut off 3 residues early in the read; its end comes from the germline J gene. V is TRBV30 and J is TRBJ1-6, with 10 bases aligning to TRBD1. Per germline, CDR1 GTSNPN and CDR2 SVGIG (reference sequence). The CDR3 runs 15 residues. J gave up 0 bases and V 5 bases, and 1 base lay outside the gene matches. The chain's CDR3 is CAWGDRGSYNSPLHF. The CDR3 DNA, read in part, is TGTGCCTGGGGGGACAGGGGCTCCTATAATTCACCC.

This clone occurred a few times. The DNA ends 3 residues before the CDR3 does, and the rest of the CDR3 is filled in from the germline J gene. The rearrangement links TRBV6-4 to TRBJ1-2, with D tentatively TRBD1 (5 bases). The CDR3 has 14 amino acids. Germline values: CDR1 MRHNA, CDR2 SNTAGT. The CDR3 bases that were read are TGTGCCAGCAGTGACTCGATCGGGGGAGGCGGC. Protein: CASSDSIGGGG. The full CDR3 protein reads CASSDSIGGGGYTF.

This clone was picked up a small number of times. The DNA ends 3 residues before the CDR3 does, and the rest of the CDR3 is filled in from the germline J gene. The chain couples TRBV30 to TRBJ2-7, with TRBD1 matching over 7 bases. Per germline, CDR1 GTSNPN and CDR2 SVGIG (reference sequence). The CDR3 totals 12 residues. V lost 3 bases, J lost 4 bases, and 3 bases stayed unmatched. The sequenced CDR3 bases are TGTGCCTGGAGGACAGGGAATTACGAG. It is translated as CAWRTGNYE. The whole CDR3 reads CAWRTGNYEQYF. Full variable domain (rest looked up from reference TRBV30 and TRBJ2-7): SQTIHQWPATLVQPVGSPLSLECTVEGTSNPNLYWYRQAAGRGLQLLFYSVGIGQISSEVPQNLSASRPQDRQFILSSKKLLLSDSGFYLCAWRTGNYEQYFGPGTRLTVT.

At least ten counts were recorded for this clone. The CDR3 end falls 3 residues outside the read, so it is completed with the germline J gene. V usage is TRBV18 and J usage is TRBJ1-2; 9 bases line up with TRBD1. Per germline, CDR1 KGHSH and CDR2 LQKENI. This CDR3 spans 15 amino acids. Losses at the gene ends were 3 bases for V and 4 bases for J; bases not matched to a gene: 6. The DNA read from the CDR3 is TGTGCCAGCTCACCGGGAACAGGGGGCATCTATGGC. This codes for CASSPGTGGIYG. The CDR3 as a whole reads CASSPGTGGIYGYTF. The complete variable domain, with remaining parts taken from reference TRBV18 and TRBJ1-2, reads NAGVMQNPRHLVRRRGQEARLRCSPMKGHSHVYWYRQLPEEGLKFMVYLQKENIIDESGMPKERFSAEFPKEGPSILRIQQVVRGDSAAYFCASSPGTGGIYGYTFGSGTRLTVV.

With respect to this clone: The CDR3 goes on 3 residues after the read ends, and that part is filled in from the germline J gene. The chain is built from TRBV7-8 and TRBJ1-3; TRBD1 aligns across 7 bases. CDR1 is SGHVS, CDR2 FQNEAQ, per germline. The CDR3 has 17 amino acids. Unmatched junction bases numbered 12, after V lost 3 bases and J lost 4 bases. The CDR3 loop reads CASSFPAGQAAGNTIYF. CDR3 DNA (partial): TGTGCCAGCAGCTTTCCAGCTGGACAGGCGGCCGGAAACACC.

Worth noting for this clone: The read terminates 3 residues ahead of where the CDR3 ends, so the germline J gene completes it. The chain joins TRBV6-2 or TRBV6-3 to TRBJ1-5, with D maybe TRBD1 (5 bases). There are 15 residues in the CDR3. The germline V and J ends were trimmed by 2 bases and 3 bases, with 11 bases remaining between them. The germline CDR1 and CDR2 sequences are MNHEY and SVGEGT. CDR3: CASSYPQVFNQPQHF. Partial CDR3 DNA: TGTGCCAGCAGTTACCCACAGGTGTTCAATCAGCCC.

The table lists this clone with a few counts. From the germline J gene comes the end of the CDR3, since the read stops 3 residues before it. The chain combines TRBV7-9 with TRBJ1-6; 7 bases map to TRBD1. The germline CDR1 and CDR2 sequences are SEHNR and FQNEAQ (reference sequence). The trim removed 3 bases at V and 7 bases at J, leaving 6 bases unmatched. The CDR3 is 15 amino acids. CDR3 in amino acids: CASSFLRGANSPLHF. The DNA read from the CDR3 is TGTGCCAGCAGCTTCCTCAGGGGGGCGAATTCACCC.

For this clone: The DNA ends 3 residues before the CDR3 does, and the rest of the CDR3 is filled in from the germline J gene. The V call is TRBV7-8, the J call TRBJ1-4; a weak D match, TRBD1 (5 bases). The V end was cut by 3 bases, the J end by 0 bases, with 8 bases between. This CDR3 spans 15 amino acids. CDR1 SGHVS and CDR2 FQNEAQ come from the germline V gene. The CDR3 bases that were read are TGTGCCAGCAGCTTCCAGGGTGCAACTAATGAAAAA. Translating it yields CASSFQGATNEK. The whole CDR3 reads CASSFQGATNEKLFF.

This clone was seen more than once but under ten times. The sequence runs out 3 residues before the end of the CDR3; the remainder is reconstructed from the germline J gene. V is TRBV29-1 and J is TRBJ2-7; D gene ambiguous. Trimming pared 4 bases from V and 0 bases from J, leaving 10 bases between. Germline V gene lookup returns CDR1 SQVTM and CDR2 ANQGSEA. The CDR3 has 13 amino acids. Partial CDR3 DNA: TGCAGCGTTGCACCTAGACGCTCCTACGAG. Translated, it gives CSVAPRRSYE. In full, the CDR3 reads CSVAPRRSYEQYF.

As regards this clone: The read ends 3 residues before the CDR3 terminus; that terminus is restored from the germline J gene. The chain recombines TRBV18 with TRBJ2-7, with D perhaps matching TRBD1 (6 bases). Germline-derived CDR1 and CDR2 are KGHSH and LQKENI. The CDR3 is 16 residues long. V was pared by 2 bases and J by 4 bases, with 18 bases between. The sequenced CDR3 bases are TGTGCCAGCTCACCAGTCCCTTTTGGGGGCGCGTACGAG. It is translated as CASSPVPFGGAYE. The whole CDR3 region reads CASSPVPFGGAYEQYF.